This entry is about one TCR beta chain. The sample belongs to a study of blood T cell repertoires in COVID-19. Study summary: The origin of the acute and convalescent COVID-19 samples was the United States, Italy and Spain. PBMCs, B-cell-depleted T cells, or T cells provided the cDNA or gDNA that made up the material.

Germline assignment: CDR1 MDHEN and CDR2 SYDVKM. The CDR3 contains 16 residues. Losses at the gene ends were 2 bases for V and 3 bases for J; bases not matched to a gene: 5. Original processing notes: Amplification of reference gene primers was used by the study to estimate nucleated cell counts. TCRdb keeps only in-frame clones here, not all; method: immunoSEQ multiplex PCR. Clone size and the V and J calls come from that table; the DNA yielded D and trimming. Here the sample spans roughly 100,000 clones, roughly 82% being singletons. The sequence came from a man between 60 and 70 years old with acute or convalescent COVID-19. The chain combines TRBV28 with TRBJ2-1; 9 positions match TRBD2. Sequencing was performed on peripheral blood. This chain's CDR3 is CASSLPGTSRYNEQFF. For the CDR3, the DNA is TGTGCCAGCAGTTTACCCGGGACTAGCCGCTACAATGAGCAGTTCTTC.